The sequence of this T cell receptor (beta chain) was determined in a study of OX40 agonist ivuxolimab in advanced cancers. As for the study in general: Dose-escalation patients were diagnosed with hepatocellular carcinoma, melanoma, renal cell cancer or head and neck cancer.

Study-wide points: Antigen targets of the expanded peripheral T cells went undetermined.

Worth noting for this clone: No antigen is known for it.

Sequenced by immunoSEQ multiplex PCR; TCRdb stores in-frame clones only, minus some. This table holds just over 90,000 clones, about 92% found once. The input for sequencing was CD4+ or CD8+ T cells sorted from blood, taken in a trial of the OX40 agonist ivuxolimab. The sequence was obtained from an adult with an advanced solid tumor such as melanoma, head and neck, liver or kidney cancer.

The CDR3 nucleotides are TGTGCCAGCAGCGAGTGGGCGACAGTCTCCTACGAGCAGTACTTC. Encoded protein: CASSEWATVSYEQYF. The V gene is TRBV7-8, the J gene TRBJ2-7; TRBD1 might be the D (5 bases). Trimming cost V 5 bases and J 0 bases, with 14 bases left between them. In germline, CDR1 is SGHVS, CDR2 FQNEAQ. The CDR3 has 15 residues.